This TCR beta chain was documented in a study of cytomegalovirus exposure and HLA in healthy donors. Looking at the study overall: Sequencing of roughly 180 million T cells in an earlier analysis found under 120 million unique TCR beta sequences. Falling in the Caucasian-associated ancestry cluster were roughly 86% of a few hundred genotyped donors.

The PCR made use of 60 Vbeta and 13 Jbeta primers. The assay was immunoSEQ multiplex PCR, and TCRdb's table has in-frame clones only and misses some. The data contain about 76,000 clones, around 73% of them singletons. Nominally healthy donors provided the samples, though records likely missed some immune exposures. The germline V and J ends were trimmed by 3 bases and 1 base, with 12 bases remaining between them. The CDR3 is made up of 15 amino acids. Germline V CDR1 and CDR2: ENHRY, SYGVKD. In its sample, this clone was seen once. The chain couples TRBV10-3 to TRBJ2-5, with a weak D call TRBD2 (7 bases). What was sequenced was PBMCs. The receptor comes from a woman between 35 and 50 years old in good health and CMV-seropositive. The CDR3 DNA reads as TGTGCCATCAGTGATGGGAGGGGGGCCCAAGAGACCCAGTACTTC. As protein: CAISDGRGAQETQYF.